What follows are 14 T cell receptor beta chains derived from one specimen sequenced in a study of T cell repertoires in cytomegalovirus infection (dated by TCRdb to about 2019). Sequencing used an Illumina HiSeq 1500. TCRdb's own reprocessing of the public reads used fastp at Q25 and MiXCR and kept productive beta chains. Each record represents a unique CDR3 protein, reported with the most common genes and DNA among its rows. The sample data list approximately 630,000 distinct CDR3 sequences, and 20% to 30% of these were observed just once. 8% of the sample is held by the ten biggest clonotypes. Input material: CD8+ T cells from PBMCs. The receptor set was obtained from a human donor in good health (CMV status not recorded). Some clones in this sample may be carry-over from other donors' samples.

The chain links TRBV6-5 to TRBJ2-2, with D unclear. This CDR3 has 14 residues. Germline CDR1 reads MNHEY; CDR2 reads SVGAGI. V was pared by 6 bases and J by 6 bases, with 14 bases between. The CDR3 DNA sequence: TGTGCCAGCAGGGAGAGAACGGTCTCCGGGGAGCTGTTTTTT. Amino acids: CASRERTVSGELFF.

V is TRBV18 and J is TRBJ2-2, with 9 bases that match TRBD2. After removal of 3 bases from V and 1 base from J, the junction contained 12 bases not matched to a gene. This CDR3 comprises 19 residues. Germline V lookup: CDR1 KGHSH, CDR2 LQKENI. The CDR3 spells CASSPPSGGPILNTGELFF. For the CDR3, the DNA is TGTGCCAGCTCACCTCCCAGCGGGGGGCCAATATTGAACACCGGGGAGCTGTTTTTT.

The V call is TRBV5-1, the J call TRBJ2-1, with TRBD1 matching 7 bases. After removal of 0 bases from V and 7 bases from J, the junction contained 13 bases not matched to a gene. Germline V gene lookup returns CDR1 SGHRS and CDR2 YFSETQ. The CDR3 spans 17 residues. CDR3 protein: CASSLGGQTRYRNEQFF. The CDR3 bases are TGCGCCAGCAGCTTGGGGGGACAGACCCGGTACCGGAATGAGCAGTTCTTC.

The chain links TRBV5-1 to TRBJ2-5, with D tentatively TRBD2 (6 bases). Germline CDR1 and CDR2: SGHRS and YFSETQ. This CDR3 is 16 amino acids long. Trimming pared 4 bases from V and 9 bases from J, leaving 25 bases between. The CDR3 nucleotides read TGCGCCAGCAGCCCTACCTTTATTGAAAACGGGGAGGCCCAGTACTTC. As protein: CASSPTFIENGEAQYF.

This clonotype was observed many times. The gene calls are TRBV14 and TRBJ1-6; the D is unclear. The germline V and J ends were trimmed by 8 bases and 0 bases, with 8 bases remaining between them. The CDR3 sequence is 14 residues long. Germline CDR1 is SGHDN and CDR2 is FVKESK. The CDR3: CASSQGSYNSPLHF. The CDR3 nucleotides are TGTGCCAGCTCCCAAGGCTCCTATAATTCACCCCTCCACTTT. Based on the CDR3 plus reference TRBV14 and TRBJ1-6, the full variable domain is EAGVTQFPSHSVIEKGQTVTLRCDPISGHDNLYWYRRVMGKEIKFLLHFVKESKQDESGMPNNRFLAERTGGTYSTLKVQPAELEDSGVYFCASSQGSYNSPLHFGNGTRLTVT.

The table lists this clonotype with a few counts. The J gene is TRBJ2-2, the V gene TRBV7-9; 8 bases are shared with TRBD2. CDR3 length: 14 amino acids. V was clipped by 2 bases and J by 7 bases; unmatched bases: 3. CDR1 and CDR2 from the germline V gene are SEHNR and FQNEAQ (reference sequence). The CDR3 is CASSLLAGFGELFF. Written as DNA, the CDR3 is TGTGCCAGCAGCTTACTAGCGGGTTTCGGGGAGCTGTTTTTT.

The table lists this clonotype with a few counts. J is TRBJ2-2 and V is TRBV7-6; the D call may be TRBD1 or TRBD2 (6 bases each). The CDR3 sequence is 17 residues long. V was pared by 3 bases and J by 10 bases, with 24 bases between. Germline loops: CDR1 SGHVS, CDR2 FNYEAQ. CDR3 in DNA: TGTGCCAGCAGCTTGTTTTCGGGGGCGCAAAGTATAGAGGAGCTGTTTTTT. This gives the protein CASSLFSGAQSIEELFF.

Comment on this clonotype: A much larger clone lies a single base off, so this may be a read error. The CDR3 DNA sequence: TGTGTCAGCAGCTTAGATACAGGGTTCGGCGCAGATACGCAGTATTTT. Encoded protein: CVSSLDTGFGADTQYF. The chain uses TRBV7-6 and TRBJ2-3, with D possibly TRBD1 on 6 matching bases. This CDR3 comprises 16 residues. CDR1 SGHVS and CDR2 FNYEAQ come from the germline V gene.

This clonotype has only a few counts. The V call is TRBV7-9, the J call TRBJ2-3, with 7 bases matching TRBD1. V dropped 6 bases and J dropped 5; count of bases not matched to a gene: 8. CDR1 and CDR2 from the germline V gene are SEHNR and FQNEAQ (reference sequence). The CDR3 has 14 amino acids. The CDR3 bases are TGTGCCAGCAGTCGGCAGGGGGTCGGAGATACGCAGTATTTT. Translating gives CASSRQGVGDTQYF.

On this clonotype: A read error may be the cause here, since a much bigger clone is one base away. The chain uses TRBV11-2 and TRBJ2-3; a weak D match, TRBD1 (6 bases). Germline loops: CDR1 SGHAT, CDR2 FQNNGV. The CDR3 is 16 residues long. CDR3 DNA: TGTGTCAGCAGCTTAGTTTTGGCAGGGGCGGCAGATACGCAGTATTTT. This codes for CVSSLVLAGAADTQYF.

Notes on this clonotype: With a much larger clone just one base away, this may be a read error. The genes are TRBV7-8 and TRBJ2-7; D is uncertain. The CDR3 length is 11 residues. Germline V lookup: CDR1 SGHVS, CDR2 FQNEAQ. CDR3 coding DNA: TGTGCCAGCATCTTAGTTGGAGAGCAGTACTTC. This gives the protein CASILVGEQYF.

The sample holds many counts of this clonotype. The rearrangement joins TRBV7-9 to TRBJ2-3; D might be TRBD2 (5 bases). The germline CDR1 and CDR2 sequences are SEHNR and FQNEAQ (reference sequence). V lost 2 bases and J lost 1, with 16 bases in between. CDR3 size: 17 residues. CDR3 sequence (DNA): TGTGCCAGCAGCTTAAATCCTGGACTCGAACGCACAGATACGCAGTATTTT. Translation: CASSLNPGLERTDTQYF. The full variable domain, with the rest looked up from reference TRBV7-9 and TRBJ2-3, is DTGVSQNPRHKITKRGQNVTFRCDPISEHNRLYWYRQTLGQGPEFLTYFQNEAQLEKSRLLSDRFSAERPKGSFSTLEIQRTEQGDSAMYLCASSLNPGLERTDTQYFGPGTRLTVL.

Regarding this clonotype: This may be a read error, as it is one base from a much larger clone. The genes are TRBV6-2 or TRBV6-3 and TRBJ2-5; D unresolved. Looked up from germline, CDR1 is MNHEY and CDR2 is SVGEGT. This CDR3 spans 11 amino acids. Trimming shortened V by 2 bases and J by 7 bases, and 5 bases separated the two germline ends. The DNA for the CDR3 is TGTGCCAGCAGTTACGACGGGACCCAGTACTTC. As protein: CASSYDGTQYF.

This clonotype occurred many times. The genes are TRBV7-3 and TRBJ2-2, with TRBD1 as a possible D gene (5 bases). The V and J ends lost 5 bases and 1 base respectively, with 20 bases between them. The CDR3 contains 18 residues. Germline CDR1 is SGHTA and CDR2 is FQGTGA. The CDR3 region is CASSQHGAGMVNTGELFF. The DNA for the CDR3 is TGTGCCAGCAGCCAACATGGGGCAGGAATGGTGAACACCGGGGAGCTGTTTTTT.